The entry below describes one T cell receptor beta chain. The sample belongs to a study of blood T cell repertoires in COVID-19. Clones were sequenced by immunoSEQ multiplex PCR, and TCRdb holds only the in-frame ones, with some missing. The data contain nearly 55,000 clones, roughly 84% of them singletons. This CDR3 comprises 13 residues. With 0 bases removed from V and 3 bases from J, the gap between germline ends came to 8 bases. The germline V gene has CDR1 GTSNPN and CDR2 SVGIG (reference sequence). This receptor was obtained from a man between 65 and 85 years old with active COVID-19. Source material: peripheral blood. V usage is TRBV30 and J usage is TRBJ1-1; unclear D gene. The CDR3 is CAWSVGGYTEAFF. CDR3 coding DNA: TGTGCCTGGAGTGTAGGCGGCTACACTGAAGCTTTCTTT.